The T cell receptor beta chain described here comes from a study of T cells in Graves' hyperthyroidism and ophthalmopathy. General observations from the study: Most thyroid clonotypes with frequency above 0.001 were detected in blood. Ophthalmopathy, as predicted by the model, came a median 6.5 months after the prediction.

Using RNA transcripts as the source, TCR beta CDR3 regions were amplified. With the HTBI primer set, the TCR CDR3 went through a first round of RT-PCR. MiXCR, applied by TCRdb to the multiplex PCR reads, yields one record per CDR3 protein. The sample shows just over 550,000 distinct CDR3 sequences, approximately 44% of them seen only once. Graves' hyperthyroidism qualified as stable when ophthalmopathy did not progress within 18 months. Comments on this clonotype: No antigen is known for it.

The germline V gene encodes CDR1 SGHVS and CDR2 FNYEAQ. CDR3 length: 16 amino acids. V gave up 0 bases and J gave up 8 bases, with 16 bases separating them. The chain joins TRBV7-6 to TRBJ1-4; D gene unclear. The sample comprised peripheral blood or thyroid tissue (not recorded which). This sequence was found in a woman aged 18-30 years with Graves' hyperthyroidism. The CDR3 loop reads CASSLATAGVGEKLFF. The DNA of the CDR3 is TGTGCCAGCAGCTTAGCTACTGCCGGGGTGGGAGAAAAACTGTTTTTT.